The 10 T cell receptor beta chains below come from one sample, sequenced in a study of cytomegalovirus exposure and HLA in healthy donors. PCR amplification relied on 60 Vbeta primers (plus 13 Jbeta primers). Data came from immunoSEQ multiplex PCR; TCRdb stores just in-frame clones and leaves some out. The sample consists of some 150,000 clones, about 80% of them appearing once. Material for sequencing was PBMCs. All receptors derive from a woman aged 50 to 60 in good health and CMV-seronegative.

Details on this clone: The germline gene is not matched at one end of the junction; a read error may be the cause. This sample includes further DNA sequences coding for the same CDR3. The chain recombines TRBV6-1 with TRBJ1-1, with D perhaps matching TRBD1 (6 bases). The CDR3 loop spans 13 amino acids. Germline CDR1 MNHNS, CDR2 SASEGT. The CDR3 bases are TGTGCCAGCACCGGGGGGGCCGGCACTGAAGCTTTCTTC. This sequence encodes CASTGGAGTEAFF.

V usage is TRBV27 and J usage is TRBJ1-1, with D possibly being TRBD1 (5 bases). V was trimmed by 5 bases and J by 1 base, leaving 17 bases between them. The CDR3 has 16 residues. The germline gives CDR1 MNHEY, CDR2 SMNVEV (reference sequence). CDR3 nucleotides: TGTGCCAGCAGTACCACGGCGGCAGGGCAGAACACTGAAGCTTTCTTT. It specifies CASSTTAAGQNTEAFF.

The chain recombines TRBV7-9 with TRBJ1-4; 7 bases fit TRBD1. CDR1 and CDR2 (germline): SEHNR, FQNEAQ (reference sequence). CDR3 length: 17 residues. The V gene end was trimmed by 2 bases and the J gene end by 1 base; junction bases not matched to a gene: 7. CDR3 in amino acids: CASSLFKGDRTNEKLFF. Here the CDR3 DNA reads TGTGCCAGCAGCTTATTTAAAGGGGACAGAACTAATGAAAAACTGTTTTTT.

This chain joins TRBV4-3 and TRBJ2-7; D is unresolved. The length of the CDR3 is 14 residues. Germline loops: CDR1 LGHNA, CDR2 YSLEER. Deletions cut 4 bases from V and 3 bases from J, with 13 bases between. The CDR3 coding sequence is TGCGCCAGCAGCCTACAATCCTTGAACTACGAGCAGTACTTC. Its protein is CASSLQSLNYEQYF.

The gene calls are TRBV28 and TRBJ1-2; D not certain. Trimming removed 0 bases from V and 2 bases from J, with 10 bases in between. CDR1 is MDHEN, CDR2 SYDVKM, per germline. The CDR3 is made up of 15 amino acids. The DNA of the CDR3 is TGTGCCAGCAGTTTATGGGCAGGTTCGAACTATGGCTACACCTTC. It encodes CASSLWAGSNYGYTF.

This sequence joins TRBV6-5 and TRBJ2-2, with 9 bases identical to TRBD1. With V trimmed by 4 bases and J by 7 bases, 4 bases remained unmatched. The V gene's germline CDR1 is MNHEY and CDR2 SVGAGI. The CDR3 is made up of 14 amino acids. This CDR3 is CASSSGQGYGELFF. CDR3 DNA sequence: TGTGCCAGCAGTTCGGGACAGGGTTACGGGGAGCTGTTTTTT.

The gene calls are TRBV4-3 and TRBJ2-1; 8 nucleotides agree with TRBD1. The CDR3 sequence is 15 residues long. Germline-derived CDR1 and CDR2 are LGHNA and YSLEER. After removal of 1 base from V and 3 bases from J, the junction contained 2 bases not matched to a gene. This chain's CDR3 is CASSQGTGGYNEQFF. The CDR3, as DNA: TGCGCCAGCAGCCAAGGTACAGGGGGCTACAATGAGCAGTTCTTC.

The V gene is TRBV28, the J gene TRBJ2-1, with TRBD2 matching over 7 bases. CDR3 length: 16 residues. The germline V gene has CDR1 MDHEN and CDR2 SYDVKM. Trimming cost V 6 bases and J 6 bases; bases outside gene matches: 14. For the CDR3, the DNA is TGTGCCAGCAGCCGGGGGAGTAGCGGGTACCCCAATGAGCAGTTCTTC. It translates to CASSRGSSGYPNEQFF.

The chain has TRBV9 and TRBJ1-1; 9 bases map to TRBD1. V gave up 5 bases and J gave up 0 bases; unmatched junction bases: 5. Germline CDR1 reads SGDLS; CDR2 reads YYNGEE. The CDR3 loop spans 15 amino acids. The CDR3 region has the DNA TGTGCCAGCAGAAAGGGACAGGGATTGAACACTGAAGCTTTCTTT. Protein product: CASRKGQGLNTEAFF.

The chain links TRBV18 to TRBJ2-1, with 9 bases that match TRBD2. CDR3 length equals 16 residues. V trimming: 4 bases; J trimming: 6 bases; junction bases outside the gene matches: 10. CDR1 is KGHSH, CDR2 LQKENI, per germline. This CDR3 reads CASSQSGTSSGNEQFF. The CDR3 DNA reads TGTGCCAGCTCACAATCCGGGACTAGCTCCGGCAATGAGCAGTTCTTC.